A selection of T cell receptor beta chains follows, all from one sample in a study of liver allograft versus peripheral blood T cells. MiXCR, applied by TCRdb to the reads, yields one record per CDR3 protein. Of approximately 8,600 distinct CDR3 sequences detected, over 15% appear once; the ten largest clones hold 1.5% to 2%. These receptors were collected from a human patient who had a liver transplant. Some T cells may arise from the graft donor. CDR3s include the opening cysteine and the closing phenylalanine or tryptophan. A D gene is named only where the DNA matches it firmly. Size values are once, few and many counts, or a class for expanded clones, and some rows have none.

size: .
D: TRBD2
V: TRBV25-1
J: TRBJ2-7
CDR3: CASRGLAGGGQYF
DNA: TGTGCCAGCCGAGGACTAGCGGGGGGAGGGCAGTACTTC

size: medium-sized
D: TRBD1
V: TRBV5-4
J: TRBJ1-6
CDR3: CASSLETGGVSNSPLHF
DNA: TGTGCCAGCAGCTTGGAGACAGGGGGAGTCAGTAATTCACCCCTCCACTTT

size: medium-sized
D: .
V: TRBV7-2
J: TRBJ1-5
CDR3: CASSPYWGADQPQHF
DNA: TGTGCCAGCAGCCCGTATTGGGGCGCGGATCAGCCCCAGCATTTT

size: many
D: .
V: TRBV24-1
J: TRBJ2-3
CDR3: CATSPSAGDTQYF
DNA: TGTGCCACCAGTCCCTCAGCAGGGGATACGCAGTATTTT

size: .
D: .
V: TRBV5-1
J: TRBJ2-7
CDR3: CASRPGHQAYEQYF
DNA: TGCGCCAGCCGCCCGGGCCACCAGGCCTACGAGCAGTACTTC

size: medium-sized
D: .
V: TRBV6-1
J: TRBJ1-4
CDR3: CASSERRNEKLFF
DNA: TGTGCCAGCAGTGAGCGGCGTAATGAAAAACTGTTTTTT

size: medium-sized
D: TRBD1
V: TRBV18
J: TRBJ1-5
CDR3: CASSQTGGDQPQHF
DNA: TGTGCCAGCTCACAAACAGGGGGTGATCAGCCCCAGCATTTT

size: many
D: TRBD2
V: TRBV15
J: TRBJ2-1
CDR3: CATSRDRGGTGTYNEQFF
DNA: TGTGCCACCAGCAGAGATCGGGGGGGGACGGGGACTTACAATGAGCAGTTCTTC

size: many
D: TRBD1
V: TRBV12-3/TRBV12-4
J: TRBJ2-7
CDR3: CASSHRQGKRYEQYF
DNA: TGTGCCAGCAGCCACAGACAGGGGAAAAGGTACGAGCAGTACTTC

size: .
D: TRBD1
V: TRBV5-1
J: TRBJ2-2
CDR3: CASSSQGEAGELFF
DNA: TGCGCCAGCAGCTCACAGGGGGAAGCCGGGGAGCTGTTTTTT

size: .
D: .
V: TRBV20-1
J: TRBJ2-7
CDR3: CSARGRGHHYEQYF
DNA: TGCAGTGCTAGAGGGAGGGGACACCACTACGAGCAGTACTTC

size: medium-sized
D: .
V: TRBV18
J: TRBJ2-7
CDR3: CASSRGAGYEQYF
DNA: TGTGCCAGCTCTAGGGGGGCGGGCTACGAGCAGTACTTC

size: medium-sized
D: TRBD1
V: TRBV18
J: TRBJ1-1
CDR3: CASSPRQGDPEAFF
DNA: TGTGCCAGCTCACCTAGACAGGGGGACCCTGAAGCTTTCTTT

size: .
D: .
V: TRBV20-1
J: TRBJ2-7
CDR3: CSVEGRDYEQYF
DNA: TGCAGTGTCGAAGGGAGAGACTACGAGCAGTACTTC

size: medium-sized
D: .
V: TRBV7-2
J: TRBJ1-2
CDR3: CASSFVSNYGYTF
DNA: TGTGCCAGCAGCTTCGTTTCTAACTATGGCTACACCTTC

size: .
D: .
V: TRBV2
J: TRBJ1-6
CDR3: CASSTRVAPLHF
DNA: TGTGCCAGCAGTACCCGGGTGGCGCCCCTCCACTTT

size: many
D: .
V: TRBV20-1
J: TRBJ1-4
CDR3: CSGRGAYEKLFF
DNA: TGCAGTGGGAGGGGGGCCTATGAAAAACTGTTTTTT